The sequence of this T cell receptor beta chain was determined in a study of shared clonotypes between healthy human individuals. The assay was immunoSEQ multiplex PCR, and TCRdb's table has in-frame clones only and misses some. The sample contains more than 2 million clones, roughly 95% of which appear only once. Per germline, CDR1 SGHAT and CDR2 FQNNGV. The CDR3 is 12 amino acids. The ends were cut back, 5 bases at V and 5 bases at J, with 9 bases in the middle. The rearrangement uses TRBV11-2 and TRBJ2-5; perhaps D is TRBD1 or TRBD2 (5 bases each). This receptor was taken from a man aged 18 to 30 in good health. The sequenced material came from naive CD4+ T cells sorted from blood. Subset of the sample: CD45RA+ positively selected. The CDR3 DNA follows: TGTGCCAGCAGCGTCGGGGCGGAGACCCAGTACTTC. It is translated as CASSVGAETQYF.